This TCR beta chain was identified during a study of shared clonotypes between healthy human individuals. Every immunoSEQ plate was one replicate of a subset's evenly spread DNA. Sequencing was performed with immunoSEQ multiplex PCR; in TCRdb, only in-frame clones are kept and a portion is missing. The sample lists fewer than 1.6 million clones, about 98.5% occurring once. V lost 2 bases, J lost 5 bases, and 15 bases lay in between. This CDR3 contains 15 residues. Germline CDR1 and CDR2: SGHTA and FQGNSA. Donors comprised only Caucasian adults living in Nashville, Tennessee. CD4+ cell separation produced CD45RA+ naive and CD45RA-negative memory subsets.

This clonotype was sampled from a young man in good health. The sequenced sample was naive CD4+ T cells sorted from blood. Subset denoted: CD45RA+ positively selected. The chain combines TRBV7-2 with TRBJ2-5, with D unresolved. For the CDR3, the DNA is TGTGCCAGCAGCTTAATTAGTGGAGCCGGGGAGACCCAGTACTTC. Translation: CASSLISGAGETQYF.